One and the same sample provided the 14 T cell receptor beta chains below, sequenced in a study of cytomegalovirus exposure and HLA in healthy donors. This table comes from immunoSEQ multiplex PCR, and its TCRdb copy is limited to in-frame clones, with some not included. The sample has roughly 90,000 clones, 75% to 90% seen once. Specimen: PBMCs. Receptors originate from a man aged 18 to 30 in good health and CMV-seropositive.

The rearrangement links TRBV6-5 to TRBJ2-1; TRBD2 matches at 8 bases. The germline V gene has CDR1 MNHEY and CDR2 SVGAGI. This CDR3 is 15 amino acids long. After removal of 7 bases from V and 3 bases from J, the junction contained 8 bases not matched to a gene. CDR3 amino acids: CASTPGGALYNEQFF. The DNA of the CDR3 is TGTGCCAGCACCCCGGGGGGGGCCCTCTACAATGAGCAGTTCTTC.

The chain joins TRBV12-5 to TRBJ1-4; D remains ambiguous. Germline CDR1 is LGHNT and CDR2 is FRNRAP. The CDR3 is 15 residues long. V was pared by 1 base and J by 0 bases, with 6 bases between. CDR3 amino acids: CASGLGLPTNEKLFF. DNA of the CDR3: TGTGCTAGTGGTTTGGGACTTCCAACTAATGAAAAACTGTTTTTT.

The rearrangement joins TRBV28 to TRBJ2-7; 8 positions match TRBD1. Germline trimming cut 4 bases from V and 3 bases from J; bases unmatched to any gene: 8. The CDR3 is made up of 15 amino acids. CDR1 is MDHEN, CDR2 SYDVKM, per germline. In nucleotides, the CDR3 is TGTGCCAGCAGTTCCGGGACAGGACTACTCTACGAGCAGTACTTC. It is translated as CASSSGTGLLYEQYF.

V gene TRBV28 combines with J gene TRBJ2-3; 12 bases fit TRBD2. CDR3 length: 16 residues. Germline values: CDR1 MDHEN, CDR2 SYDVKM. V was clipped by 6 bases and J by 2 bases; unmatched bases: 6. The chain's CDR3 is CASSFGLAGLTDTQYF. CDR3 nucleotide sequence: TGTGCCAGCAGCTTCGGACTAGCGGGACTCACAGATACGCAGTATTTT.

The chain is built from TRBV2 and TRBJ2-1, with 11 bases lining up with TRBD2. Germline V gives CDR1 SNHLY, CDR2 FYNNEI. V was pared by 8 bases and J by 10 bases, with 10 bases of the junction left unmatched. The CDR3 sequence is 14 residues long. The CDR3 is CASYLAGGWGEQFF. The CDR3 DNA follows: TGTGCCAGCTACCTAGCGGGAGGATGGGGGGAGCAGTTCTTC.

This chain joins TRBV5-1 and TRBJ2-7; D not resolved. Germline V lookup: CDR1 SGHRS, CDR2 YFSETQ. CDR3 length: 13 residues. The V end lost 3 bases, the J end lost 0 bases, and 7 bases lay between the germline ends. Written as DNA, the CDR3 is TGCGCCAGCAGCTCCCTAGGCTCCTACGAGCAGTACTTC. It encodes CASSSLGSYEQYF.

Comment on this clone: The sample holds other DNA sequences that translate to the same CDR3. The rearrangement uses TRBV5-1 and TRBJ2-3; D gene unclear. V was cut by 0 bases and J by 3 bases, with 14 bases left in between. This CDR3 has 16 amino acids. Germline V gene data show CDR1 as SGHRS and CDR2 as YFSETQ. CDR3 nucleotides: TGCGCCAGCAGCTTGGTCGGCGGATCCGGGACAGATACGCAGTATTTT. Translation gives CASSLVGGSGTDTQYF. The complete variable domain, with remaining parts taken from reference TRBV5-1 and TRBJ2-3, reads KAGVTQTPRYLIKTRGQQVTLSCSPISGHRSVSWYQQTPGQGLQFLFEYFSETQRNKGNFPGRFSGRQFSNSRSEMNVSTLELGDSALYLCASSLVGGSGTDTQYFGPGTRLTVL.

This clone was seen repeatedly, ten times or more. V usage is TRBV2 and J usage is TRBJ2-1; 9 bases map to TRBD1. The ends lost 2 bases at V and 9 bases at J; junction bases unmatched: 5. The CDR3 is 14 amino acids. Germline V lookup: CDR1 SNHLY, CDR2 FYNNEI. The CDR3 nucleotides read TGTGCCAGCAGTGAAAGGGGACAGGGCTCTGAGCAGTTCTTC. Protein: CASSERGQGSEQFF.

The rearrangement uses TRBV27 and TRBJ2-7; D remains unclear. Deletions cut 2 bases from V and 5 bases from J, with 13 bases between. CDR1 MNHEY and CDR2 SMNVEV come from the germline V gene (reference sequence). The CDR3 runs 14 residues. In DNA form, the CDR3 reads TGTGCCAGCAGTTTACTAAGTCCCCCCAACGAGCAGTACTTC. It codes for CASSLLSPPNEQYF.

This chain joins TRBV29-1 and TRBJ1-4; D possibly corresponds to TRBD1 (5 bases). CDR1 and CDR2 from the germline V gene are SQVTM and ANQGSEA. CDR3 length: 15 residues. V gave up 3 bases and J gave up 0 bases, with 11 bases separating them. As DNA, the CDR3 is TGCAGCGTTGAGGATCAGACAGCAACTAATGAAAAACTGTTTTTT. As protein: CSVEDQTATNEKLFF.

The chain recombines TRBV18 with TRBJ2-7, with 11 bases matching TRBD2. J lost 2 bases, V lost 6 bases, and 6 bases had no gene match. Germline lookup yields CDR1 KGHSH and CDR2 LQKENI. This CDR3 contains 15 residues. CDR3 nucleotide sequence: TGTGCCAGCTCCCCTTCTAGCGGGGGGACCTACGAGCAGTACTTC. Translated: CASSPSSGGTYEQYF.

This rearrangement joins TRBV6-6 to TRBJ1-4, with D unresolved. Trimming pared 4 bases from V and 0 bases from J, leaving 9 bases between. CDR1 and CDR2 from the germline V gene are MNHNY and SVGAGI (reference sequence). CDR3 length: 15 residues. In DNA, the CDR3 is TGTGCCAGCAGTTCGTCTACCGCAACTAATGAAAAACTGTTTTTT. This translates into CASSSSTATNEKLFF.

The gene calls are TRBV6-1 and TRBJ2-7; possibly TRBD1 for D (6 bases). Germline lookup yields CDR1 MNHNS and CDR2 SASEGT. V was clipped by 8 bases and J by 4 bases, with 9 bases between them. This CDR3 spans 11 amino acids. The CDR3 DNA reads TGTGCCAGCGACCAGGGGTACGAGCAGTACGTC. It encodes CASDQGYEQYV.

The chain is built from TRBV13 and TRBJ1-4; D unclear. This CDR3 spans 13 amino acids. The V gene's germline CDR1 is PRHDT and CDR2 FYEKMQ (reference sequence). V dropped 3 bases and J dropped 7 bases, with 9 bases sitting between them. DNA of the CDR3: TGTGCCAGCAGCTTGTCTCGGGGTGAAAAACTGTTTTTT. This sequence encodes CASSLSRGEKLFF.